Reported below is one T cell receptor beta chain. This record comes from a study of PD-L1 blockade in urothelial cancer. Sequenced by immunoSEQ multiplex PCR; TCRdb stores in-frame clones only, minus some. The sample includes tens of thousands of clones, 82% of them seen just once. The CDR3 runs to 17 residues. This chain connects TRBV21-1 to TRBJ2-7; TRBD2 reflects the table's D call only, with no check against the DNA. TRBV21-1 is termed a pseudogene. The receptor was derived from a man aged 60 to 69 with urothelial cancer. The sample was PBMCs, taken around atezolizumab (anti-PD-L1) treatment. The CDR3 DNA is TGTGCCAGCAGCAAAGGACTAGCGGGGAATAAGTTCTACGAGCAGTACTTC. Its translation: CASSKGLAGNKFYEQYF.